The following is a T cell receptor (beta chain) sequence with its context. The data were produced by immunoSEQ multiplex PCR, yet TCRdb's version contains in-frame clones alone and is incomplete. The table lists tens of thousands of clones, about 80% of them singletons. This sample is part of a study of blood T cell repertoires in COVID-19. As for the study in general: T cells, B-cell-depleted T cells, or PBMCs supplied cDNA or gDNA.

The J segment lost 4 bases and the V segment lost 2 bases, leaving 3 bases of the junction unmatched. The CDR3 spans 16 residues. CDR1 and CDR2 (germline): MNHEY, SVGAGI. Sequenced material: peripheral blood. The chain has TRBV6-5 and TRBJ2-3; 13 bases are a match to TRBD2. This clonotype originated in a man older than 75 with acute or convalescent COVID-19. The CDR3 nucleotides read TGTGCCAGCAGTTACCAACTAGCGGGGGGGCCAGATACGCAGTATTTT. This encodes CASSYQLAGGPDTQYF.